This T cell receptor beta chain was retrieved from a study of beta chain features in type 1 diabetes. Overall study results and limits: The study found that naive, central memory and Treg TCRB repertoires appeared more similar in patients than in healthy donors. Type 1 diabetes patients had VDJ junctions that carried fewer insertions and more deletions. Researchers report that Type 1 diabetes patients had moderately but significantly shorter TCRB CDR3s across all four CD4+ subsets.

A note on this clone: Its antigen is as yet unknown.

Staining for CD45RO/CCR7/CD25/CD127/CD95/CD27 allowed sorting of CD4+ naive, central memory, regulatory and stem cell-like memory cells. Reverse transcribing all isolated RNA meant expressed TCRB transcripts were sequenced. This table comes from immunoSEQ multiplex PCR, and its TCRdb copy is limited to in-frame clones, with some not included. This table has under 450,000 clones, more than 11% appearing once. The germline CDR1 and CDR2 sequences are SGHTA and FQGNSA. This CDR3 comprises 15 residues. The V and J ends lost 0 bases and 6 bases respectively, with 12 bases between them. The clonotype originates from a man aged 25-40 years in good health. The chain couples TRBV7-2 to TRBJ1-5; D not resolved. The sequenced sample consisted of naive CD4+ T cells from blood. CDR3 sequence (DNA): TGTGCCAGCAGCTTAGCCCTGCCGGGTGCTCAGCCCCAGCATTTT. It is translated as CASSLALPGAQPQHF.